These 26 T cell receptor beta chains originate from one sample sequenced in a study of cytomegalovirus exposure and HLA in healthy donors. Primers: 60 Vbeta forward and 13 Jbeta reverse. Only in-frame clones appear in the TCRdb table, and some are missing; sequencing was by immunoSEQ multiplex PCR. Of tens of thousands of clones in the sample, roughly four fifths are singletons; the top ten hold about 2%. Sequencing was carried out using PBMCs. The source is a woman in her 30s in good health and CMV-seronegative.

This chain uses TRBV28 with TRBJ1-4; 10 nucleotides align to TRBD1. The V segment lost 2 bases and the J segment 6 bases; nucleotides outside the gene matches: 3. Germline V gene lookup returns CDR1 MDHEN and CDR2 SYDVKM. This CDR3 is built from 15 residues. The CDR3 loop reads CASSLVGTGDEKLFF. The DNA of the CDR3 is TGTGCCAGCAGTTTAGTTGGGACAGGGGATGAAAAACTGTTTTTT.

This chain joins TRBV7-9 and TRBJ2-7; 12 bases match TRBD1. The CDR3 contains 19 residues. Germline V CDR1 and CDR2: SEHNR, FQNEAQ (reference sequence). J gave up 3 bases and V 5 bases, and 17 bases lay outside the gene matches. CDR3 coding DNA: TGTGCCAGCAGCCCAACGAACCGGGACAGGGGGCGAGATGTCTACGAGCAGTACTTC. Its protein product is CASSPTNRDRGRDVYEQYF.

The DNA of the CDR3 is TGTGCCAGCAGTTATACGGCGGGGGCGAGAGCTTTCTTT. Translation gives CASSYTAGARAFF. The rearrangement links TRBV6-5 to TRBJ1-1; a possible D gene is TRBD1 (6 bases). This CDR3 has 13 residues. Trimming cost V 3 bases and J 10 bases, with 15 bases left between them. CDR1 and CDR2 from the germline V gene are MNHEY and SVGAGI.

The chain is built from TRBV30 and TRBJ2-3; D not certain. V was shortened by 1 base and J by 3 bases, with 5 bases between the two germline ends. Germline CDR1 GTSNPN, CDR2 SVGIG (reference sequence). The CDR3 sequence is 12 residues long. Written as DNA, the CDR3 is TGTGCCTGGAGTGCAACTACAGATACGCAGTATTTT. Translation gives CAWSATTDTQYF.

V usage is TRBV6-1 and J usage is TRBJ2-1, with 7 bases matching TRBD1. The V gene's germline CDR1 is MNHNS and CDR2 SASEGT. This CDR3 contains 15 residues. V gave up 6 bases and J gave up 5 bases; unmatched junction bases: 10. The CDR3 sequence: CASSRDRAGNNEQFF. The CDR3 nucleotides are TGTGCCAGCAGCCGCGACAGGGCCGGGAACAATGAGCAGTTCTTC.

This chain links TRBV28 with TRBJ2-7; 10 bases are a match to TRBD2. There are 15 residues in the CDR3. The germline V gene has CDR1 MDHEN and CDR2 SYDVKM. After removal of 4 bases from V and 2 bases from J, the junction contained 5 bases not matched to a gene. The CDR3 reads CASSSPGLATYEQYF. Written as DNA, the CDR3 is TGTGCCAGCAGTTCCCCGGGACTAGCGACCTACGAGCAGTACTTC.

The chain carries TRBV5-1 and TRBJ1-2; no clear D. The germline gives CDR1 SGHRS, CDR2 YFSETQ. V dropped 1 base and J dropped 0 bases, with 13 bases sitting between them. This CDR3 region has 16 residues. CDR3 protein: CASSLTSGPTNYGYTF. CDR3 nucleotides: TGCGCCAGCAGCTTGACAAGTGGGCCGACTAACTATGGCTACACCTTC.

This chain joins TRBV30 and TRBJ1-6; possibly TRBD1 for D (5 bases). The CDR3 is made up of 16 amino acids. Trimming shortened V by 0 bases and J by 5 bases, and 14 bases separated the two germline ends. From germline, CDR1 is GTSNPN and CDR2 SVGIG (reference sequence). DNA of the CDR3: TGTGCCTGGAGTGTACGGCCGCCAGGGAATAATTCACCCCTCCACTTT. It translates to CAWSVRPPGNNSPLHF.

V gene TRBV6-6 combines with J gene TRBJ2-7; D remains unclear. V lost 5 bases and J lost 0, with 11 bases in between. Germline CDR1 is MNHNY and CDR2 is SVGAGI (reference sequence). The CDR3 length is 14 residues. The CDR3 DNA reads as TGTGCCAGCAGTCCCTTTCCAGTCTCCTACGAGCAGTACTTC. It yields the protein CASSPFPVSYEQYF.

This rearrangement joins TRBV28 to TRBJ1-1, with D possibly being TRBD1 (6 bases). Germline CDR1 and CDR2: MDHEN and SYDVKM. V lost 2 bases and J lost 1, with 11 bases in between. The CDR3 loop spans 15 amino acids. CDR3 in amino acids: CASSLRGFQNTEAFF. In DNA, the CDR3 is TGTGCCAGCAGTTTAAGGGGGTTCCAGAACACTGAAGCTTTCTTT. The full variable domain, with the rest looked up from reference TRBV28 and TRBJ1-1, is DVKVTQSSRYLVKRTGEKVFLECVQDMDHENMFWYRQDPGLGLRLIYFSYDVKMKEKGDIPEGYSVSREKKERFSLILESASTNQTSMYLCASSLRGFQNTEAFFGQGTRLTVV.

V is TRBV7-3 and J is TRBJ2-7, with TRBD2 as a possible D gene (6 bases). V was cut by 3 bases and J by 3 bases, with 12 bases left in between. Germline V lookup: CDR1 SGHTA, CDR2 FQGTGA. CDR3 length: 14 residues. CDR3 region: CASSFGGTDYEQYF. DNA of the CDR3: TGTGCCAGCAGCTTCGGTGGGACTGACTACGAGCAGTACTTC. Combining the CDR3 with reference TRBV7-3 and TRBJ2-7 gives the whole variable domain GAGVSQTPSNKVTEKGKYVELRCDPISGHTALYWYRQSLGQGPEFLIYFQGTGAADDSGLPNDRFFAVRPEGSVSTLKIQRTERGDSAVYLCASSFGGTDYEQYFGPGTRLTVT.

The chain combines TRBV2 with TRBJ2-1; 9 bases agree with TRBD2. V lost 0 bases, J lost 5 bases, and 2 bases stayed unmatched. CDR1 and CDR2 from the germline V gene are SNHLY and FYNNEI. This CDR3 is 15 amino acids long. In DNA form, the CDR3 reads TGTGCCAGCAGTGAAGCGCGGGGGGGGGACAATGAGCAGTTCTTC. This gives the protein CASSEARGGDNEQFF. The full variable domain, its missing parts supplied by reference TRBV2 and TRBJ2-1, is EPEVTQTPSHQVTQMGQEVILRCVPISNHLYFYWYRQILGQKVEFLVSFYNNEISEKSEIFDDQFSVERPDGSNFTLKIRSTKLEDSAMYFCASSEARGGDNEQFFGPGTRLTVL.

The gene calls are TRBV28 and TRBJ1-2, with 10 bases lining up with TRBD1. V dropped 6 bases and J dropped 5; count of bases not matched to a gene: 3. CDR1 and CDR2 from the germline V gene are MDHEN and SYDVKM. The CDR3 extends over 13 amino acids. CDR3 DNA: TGTGCCAGCAGGGAGGGACAGGGGTATGGCTACACCTTC. It translates to CASREGQGYGYTF.

The gene calls are TRBV18 and TRBJ2-7, with 7 bases aligning to TRBD1. Germline V CDR1 and CDR2: KGHSH, LQKENI. The CDR3 is made up of 12 amino acids. V lost 2 bases to trimming and J lost 6 bases; unmatched junction nucleotides: 1. In DNA, the CDR3 is TGTGCCAGCTCACCATCAGGGGGCGAGCAGTACTTC. Its translation: CASSPSGGEQYF.

V and J are TRBV27 and TRBJ2-1, with 12 bases fitting TRBD2. The germline V gene has CDR1 MNHEY and CDR2 SMNVEV (reference sequence). The V and J ends lost 4 bases and 6 bases, in that order; junction bases with no gene match: 7. This CDR3 region has 16 residues. The CDR3, as DNA: TGTGCCAGCAGTTCTAGCGGGAGGGCCATCGGCAATGAGCAGTTCTTC. Its protein is CASSSSGRAIGNEQFF.

The rearrangement links TRBV7-2 to TRBJ1-2; D not resolved. V shed 5 bases and J shed 5 bases, with 15 bases lying between them. Germline V gene lookup returns CDR1 SGHTA and CDR2 FQGNSA. The CDR3 runs to 14 residues. DNA for the CDR3: TGTGCCAGCAGCGAGGGTCCTCTTGCTTATGGCTACACCTTC. Translated: CASSEGPLAYGYTF.

V and J are TRBV6-6 and TRBJ2-2, with D possibly matching TRBD1 (6 bases). The CDR3 has 15 amino acids. Germline V gives CDR1 MNHNY, CDR2 SVGAGI (reference sequence). Trimming pared 2 bases from V and 3 bases from J, leaving 10 bases between. CDR3 region: CASSYATGHTGELFF. The CDR3 DNA reads TGTGCCAGCAGTTACGCGACAGGCCACACCGGGGAGCTGTTTTTT.

CDR3 in amino acids: CASSRGQGGGYTF. Here the CDR3 DNA reads TGTGCCAGCAGTCGCGGACAGGGAGGTGGCTACACCTTC. The chain combines TRBV27 with TRBJ1-2; TRBD1 matches at 8 bases. This CDR3 contains 13 residues. J lost 7 bases, V lost 5 bases, and 6 bases had no gene match. Germline V CDR1 and CDR2: MNHEY, SMNVEV (reference sequence).

This clone was recorded once. The genes are TRBV6-1 and TRBJ1-1; no definite D call. Trimming removed 2 bases at V and 4 bases at J, with 14 bases between. CDR3 size: 15 residues. The V gene's germline CDR1 is MNHNS and CDR2 SASEGT. The CDR3 protein is CASSESPHRGTEAFF. DNA for the CDR3: TGTGCCAGCAGTGAAAGCCCTCATCGGGGCACTGAAGCTTTCTTT.

This rearrangement joins TRBV27 to TRBJ2-7; TRBD2 matches at 14 bases. The CDR3 loop spans 17 amino acids. Germline values: CDR1 MNHEY, CDR2 SMNVEV (reference sequence). The ends lost 7 bases at V and 3 bases at J; junction bases unmatched: 11. The CDR3 DNA sequence: TGTGCCAGCAATTCTGGGACTAGCGGGAGCTCTTTCTACGAGCAGTACTTC. This gives the protein CASNSGTSGSSFYEQYF.

The J gene is TRBJ1-1, the V gene TRBV7-6; TRBD1 matches 9 bases. Trimming cost V 5 bases and J 2 bases; bases outside gene matches: 3. Looked up from germline, CDR1 is SGHVS and CDR2 is FNYEAQ. The CDR3 is 14 residues long. The DNA for the CDR3 is TGTGCCAGCAGCCGGGGACAGGGTAACACTGAAGCTTTCTTT. The encoded protein is CASSRGQGNTEAFF. Looking up the rest from reference TRBV7-6 and TRBJ1-1 gives the full variable domain: GAGVSQSPRYKVTKRGQDVALRCDPISGHVSLYWYRQALGQGPEFLTYFNYEAQQDKSGLPNDRFSAERPEGSISTLTIQRTEQRDSAMYRCASSRGQGNTEAFFGQGTRLTVV.

This chain connects TRBV9 to TRBJ1-1; 7 bases align to TRBD1. CDR3 length: 14 amino acids. Germline assignment: CDR1 SGDLS and CDR2 YYNGEE. V dropped 3 bases and J dropped 2; count of bases not matched to a gene: 4. CDR3 nucleotide sequence: TGTGCCAGCAGCGCCCGGGACAGAAACACTGAAGCTTTCTTT. Translation gives CASSARDRNTEAFF.

The chain combines TRBV4-3 with TRBJ1-1, with 9 bases aligning to TRBD1. Trimming at V came to 1 base and at J to 7 bases, leaving 10 bases not matched to a gene. The CDR3 has 16 residues. The germline V gene encodes CDR1 LGHNA and CDR2 YSLEER. CDR3 residues: CASSQATGGRRVEAFF. The CDR3 DNA reads as TGCGCCAGCAGCCAAGCGACAGGGGGTCGAAGAGTTGAAGCTTTCTTT.

In DNA, the CDR3 is TGCAGCGTTGAAAGACTAGCGGGAGGGAGGTCCTACAATGAGCAGTTCTTC. Residues: CSVERLAGGRSYNEQFF. The genes are TRBV29-1 and TRBJ2-1; 14 bases align to TRBD2. This CDR3 comprises 17 residues. The germline V gene has CDR1 SQVTM and CDR2 ANQGSEA. V lost 2 bases, J lost 1 base, and 4 bases stayed unmatched.

The chain couples TRBV30 to TRBJ2-2; no definite D call. The CDR3 has 12 residues. Germline assignment: CDR1 GTSNPN and CDR2 SVGIG (reference sequence). Trimming cost V 4 bases and J 4 bases, with 7 bases left between them. CDR3 sequence reads: CAWTPSTGELFF. The CDR3 nucleotides read TGTGCCTGGACTCCGAGCACCGGGGAGCTGTTTTTT. Full variable domain (missing parts from reference TRBV30 and TRBJ2-2): SQTIHQWPATLVQPVGSPLSLECTVEGTSNPNLYWYRQAAGRGLQLLFYSVGIGQISSEVPQNLSASRPQDRQFILSSKKLLLSDSGFYLCAWTPSTGELFFGEGSRLTVL.

The chain links TRBV27 to TRBJ2-2; D might be TRBD1 (5 bases). V lost 6 bases and J lost 6, with 17 bases in between. This CDR3 region has 15 residues. The germline gives CDR1 MNHEY, CDR2 SMNVEV (reference sequence). The CDR3 nucleotides read TGTGCCAGCAGGATAGGGGCCACCGTGTCCGGGGAGCTGTTTTTT. This translates into CASRIGATVSGELFF.